Listed here are 19 T cell receptor beta chains from one sample, sequenced in a study of blood T cells in healthy people across ages. Through a sample-barcoded 5' primer and a J-beta primer mix, a second PCR was run for roughly 7 to 12 cycles. TCRdb re-called the 5' RACE reads with MiXCR, one entry per CDR3 protein. This repertoire shows about 970,000 distinct CDR3 sequences, roughly 50% found once; its top ten account for roughly a fifth. Input material: blood. These receptors were obtained from a woman in her sixties in good health.

This clonotype was observed many times. This sequence joins TRBV4-1 and TRBJ2-7; tentative D call: TRBD1 (5 bases). The V end was cut by 0 bases, the J end by 3 bases, with 9 bases between. Germline CDR1 MGHRA, CDR2 YSYEKL. The CDR3 is 14 amino acids. In nucleotides, the CDR3 is TGCGCCAGCAGCCAAGATCAGGACAACTACGAGCAGTACTTC. This translates into CASSQDQDNYEQYF.

V is TRBV20-1 and J is TRBJ2-5; D is undetermined. The germline V gene encodes CDR1 DFQATT and CDR2 SNEGSKA (reference sequence). V lost 2 bases and J 5 bases, leaving 15 bases between the germline ends. This CDR3 region has 14 residues. CDR3 in DNA: TGCAGTGCTAGACCCACAACTACGACGGAGACCCAGTACTTC. Protein sequence: CSARPTTTTETQYF.

This clonotype has a handful of counts. J is TRBJ2-7 and V is TRBV6-5; 12 bases align to TRBD2. The V gene's germline CDR1 is MNHEY and CDR2 SVGAGI. V lost 6 bases, J lost 2 bases, and 5 bases stayed unmatched. CDR3 length equals 15 residues. The CDR3 sequence is CASSKTSGSPYEQYF. CDR3 in DNA: TGTGCCAGCAGCAAGACTAGCGGGAGTCCCTACGAGCAGTACTTC.

The chain recombines TRBV18 with TRBJ2-7; possibly TRBD1 for D (5 bases). The CDR3 runs to 14 residues. Germline CDR1 reads KGHSH; CDR2 reads LQKENI. Between the trimmed V and J ends, which lost 3 bases and 5 bases, there was a span of 14 bases. CDR3 amino acids: CASSPSGREHEQYF. In nucleotides, the CDR3 is TGTGCCAGCTCACCTTCGGGCAGGGAACACGAGCAGTACTTC.

The V call is TRBV6-2 or TRBV6-3, the J call TRBJ2-1; D gene unclear. Germline V lookup: CDR1 MNHEY, CDR2 SVGEGT. V shed 6 bases and J shed 4 bases, with 13 bases lying between them. CDR3 length equals 14 residues. In DNA form, the CDR3 reads TGTGCCAGCAGCAAAGCAGCCGGGTACAATGAGCAGTTCTTC. Amino acids: CASSKAAGYNEQFF.

This clonotype occurred once. V usage is TRBV7-2 and J usage is TRBJ2-1, with 8 bases fitting TRBD2. This CDR3 has 15 amino acids. After removal of 6 bases from V and 4 bases from J, the junction contained 8 bases not matched to a gene. Germline assignment: CDR1 SGHTA and CDR2 FQGNSA. CDR3 DNA: TGTGCCAGCAGGGTCGCGGGACTAGATTACAATGAGCAGTTCTTC. Amino acids: CASRVAGLDYNEQFF.

This clonotype has only one observation. The chain carries TRBV14 and TRBJ2-5; D possibly matches TRBD1 or TRBD2 (5 bases each). V was trimmed by 1 base and J by 9 bases, leaving 12 bases between them. The germline gives CDR1 SGHDN, CDR2 FVKESK. The CDR3 runs to 13 residues. The CDR3, as DNA: TGTGCCAGCAGCCAAGTCCCTGTGGGGGCCCAGTACTTC. Protein product: CASSQVPVGAQYF.

This chain links TRBV10-1 with TRBJ2-1, with a weak D call TRBD1 (5 bases). CDR1 is WNHNN and CDR2 is SYGVQD in the germline V gene (reference sequence). V lost 1 base and J lost 6, with 10 bases in between. The CDR3 covers 14 residues. CDR3 protein: CASSELVGRNEQFF. The CDR3 DNA reads TGCGCCAGCAGTGAGTTGGTGGGGCGCAATGAGCAGTTCTTC.

The gene calls are TRBV10-2 and TRBJ2-5, with 13 bases identical to TRBD2. J gave up 1 base and V 4 bases, and 9 bases lay outside the gene matches. Germline CDR1 and CDR2: WSHSY and SAAADI. The CDR3 consists of 18 residues. CDR3 protein: CASSGRTSGRMFQETQYF. As DNA, the CDR3 is TGCGCCAGCAGTGGCAGGACTAGCGGGAGAATGTTCCAAGAGACCCAGTACTTC.

The chain links TRBV3-1 to TRBJ2-4; TRBD1 might be the D (5 bases). CDR1 and CDR2 from the germline V gene are LGHDT and YNNKEL (reference sequence). There are 16 residues in the CDR3. The germline V and J ends were trimmed by 4 bases and 0 bases, with 13 bases remaining between them. The CDR3, as DNA: TGTGCCAGCAGCCCACGACAGCCCCTAGCCAAAAACATTCAGTACTTC. Translated: CASSPRQPLAKNIQYF.

This sequence joins TRBV4-1 and TRBJ2-3; D remains unclear. The CDR3 runs 15 residues. Looked up from germline, CDR1 is MGHRA and CDR2 is YSYEKL. V dropped 0 bases and J dropped 0 bases, with 7 bases sitting between them. CDR3 sequence reads: CASSQDGVSTDTQYF. As DNA, the CDR3 is TGCGCCAGCAGCCAAGATGGGGTGAGCACAGATACGCAGTATTTT.

The CDR3 region is CASSPGLAHLEQFF. The DNA for the CDR3 is TGTGCCAGCTCACCGGGACTAGCACACCTTGAGCAGTTCTTC. This chain links TRBV18 with TRBJ2-1; 9 bases line up with TRBD2. V gave up 3 bases and J gave up 9 bases; unmatched junction bases: 6. The CDR3 covers 14 residues. CDR1 is KGHSH and CDR2 is LQKENI in the germline V gene.

This rearrangement joins TRBV6-6 to TRBJ1-2; D is unresolved. The CDR3 sequence is 12 residues long. The V and J ends lost 2 bases and 8 bases respectively, with 9 bases between them. The germline V gene encodes CDR1 MNHNY and CDR2 SVGAGI (reference sequence). The DNA of the CDR3 is TGTGCCAGCAGTTACGAGAAACTCGGCTACACCTTC. The encoded protein is CASSYEKLGYTF.

With respect to this clonotype: The junction departs from germline at one end; a sequencing error may be responsible. The chain uses TRBV7-8 and TRBJ1-5; a possible D gene is TRBD1 (6 bases). Germline lookup yields CDR1 SGHVS and CDR2 FQNEAQ. CDR3 length: 15 residues. Written as DNA, the CDR3 is TGCGCCAGCAGCTTAGTGCCAGGGGCGAGCCAGCCCCAGCATTTT. It specifies CASSLVPGASQPQHF.

V gene TRBV6-2 or TRBV6-3 combines with J gene TRBJ2-3; D is ambiguous. The germline CDR1 and CDR2 sequences are MNHEY and SVGEGT. V was cut by 8 bases and J by 2 bases, with 8 bases left in between. The CDR3 totals 12 residues. The chain's CDR3 is CASGSNTDTQYF. CDR3 nucleotide sequence: TGTGCCAGCGGGTCCAACACAGATACGCAGTATTTT.

The rearrangement links TRBV29-1 to TRBJ2-5; the D is unclear. This CDR3 is built from 15 residues. The germline V gene has CDR1 SQVTM and CDR2 ANQGSEA. Trimming removed 0 bases at V and 5 bases at J, with 16 bases between. The CDR3 DNA is TGCAGCGTTGAAGATTGGAGAAGGTCCCGGGAGACCCAGTACTTC. Translating it yields CSVEDWRRSRETQYF. The full variable domain, with the rest looked up from reference TRBV29-1 and TRBJ2-5, is SAVISQKPSRDICQRGTSLTIQCQVDSQVTMMFWYRQQPGQSLTLIATANQGSEATYESGFVIDKFPISRPNLTFSTLTVSNMSPEDSSIYLCSVEDWRRSRETQYFGPGTRLLVL.

This clonotype was seen more than once but under ten times. The rearrangement uses TRBV15 and TRBJ1-6, with D possibly being TRBD1 (5 bases). Germline CDR1 LNHNV, CDR2 YYDKDF (reference sequence). The V end lost 1 base, the J end lost 10 bases, and 8 bases lay between the germline ends. There are 13 residues in the CDR3. Written as DNA, the CDR3 is TGTGCCACCAGCAGAGTCGGGGACTCACCCCTCCACTTT. The encoded protein is CATSRVGDSPLHF. Full variable domain (remainder filled in from reference TRBV15 and TRBJ1-6): DAMVIQNPRYQVTQFGKPVTLSCSQTLNHNVMYWYQQKSSQAPKLLFHYYDKDFNNEADTPDNFQSRRPNTSFCFLDIRSPGLGDTAMYLCATSRVGDSPLHFGNGTRLTVT.

The J gene is TRBJ2-3, the V gene TRBV7-9, with 12 bases aligning to TRBD2. J lost 3 bases, V lost 5 bases, and 6 bases had no gene match. The germline gives CDR1 SEHNR, CDR2 FQNEAQ (reference sequence). The CDR3 consists of 16 residues. CDR3 sequence (DNA): TGTGCCAGCAGCCGACTAGCGGGAGTTAAAACAGATACGCAGTATTTT. Residues: CASSRLAGVKTDTQYF.

The chain recombines TRBV28 with TRBJ1-2, with D hard to call. Trimming shortened V by 5 bases and J by 8 bases, and 21 bases separated the two germline ends. The CDR3 sequence is 15 residues long. CDR1 is MDHEN and CDR2 is SYDVKM in the germline V gene. The CDR3 bases are TGTGCCAGCAGTGAGTACGGCGGGCCGGGTGGCGGCTACACCTTC. Its protein is CASSEYGGPGGGYTF.